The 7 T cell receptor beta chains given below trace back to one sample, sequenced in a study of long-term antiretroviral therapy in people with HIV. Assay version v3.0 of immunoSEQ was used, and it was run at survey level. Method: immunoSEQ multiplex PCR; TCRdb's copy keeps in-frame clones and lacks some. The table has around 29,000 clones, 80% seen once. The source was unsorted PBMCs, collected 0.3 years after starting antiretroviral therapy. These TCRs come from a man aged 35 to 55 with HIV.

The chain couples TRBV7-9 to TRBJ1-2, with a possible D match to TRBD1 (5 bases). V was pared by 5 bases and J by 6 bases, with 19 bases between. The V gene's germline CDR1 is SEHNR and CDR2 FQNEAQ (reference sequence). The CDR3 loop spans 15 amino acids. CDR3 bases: TGTGCCAGCAGCCTGGGACGCATCGTATATGATGGCTACACCTTC. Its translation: CASSLGRIVYDGYTF.

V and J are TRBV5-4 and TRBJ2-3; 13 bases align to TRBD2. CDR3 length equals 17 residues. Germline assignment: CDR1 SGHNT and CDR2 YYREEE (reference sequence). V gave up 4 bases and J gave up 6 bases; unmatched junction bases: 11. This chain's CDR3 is CASSTRTSGGVLDTQYF. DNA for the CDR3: TGTGCCAGCAGCACGCGGACTAGCGGGGGTGTCCTGGATACGCAGTATTTT.

The CDR3 bases are TGTGCCAGCAGTGGTGGAAGGGGCATCGACACTGAAGCTTTCTTT. Its translation is CASSGGRGIDTEAFF. The chain employs TRBV2 and TRBJ1-1, with TRBD1 as a possible D gene (5 bases). Trimming removed 4 bases from V and 3 bases from J, with 15 bases in between. Per germline, CDR1 SNHLY and CDR2 FYNNEI. The CDR3 loop spans 15 amino acids.

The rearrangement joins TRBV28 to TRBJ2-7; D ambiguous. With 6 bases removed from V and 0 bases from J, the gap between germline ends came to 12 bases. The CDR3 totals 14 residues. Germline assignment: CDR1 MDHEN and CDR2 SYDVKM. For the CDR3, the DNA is TGTGCCAGCAGGTTAGTGACCTCCTCCTACGAGCAGTACTTC. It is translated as CASRLVTSSYEQYF. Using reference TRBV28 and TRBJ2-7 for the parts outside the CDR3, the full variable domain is DVKVTQSSRYLVKRTGEKVFLECVQDMDHENMFWYRQDPGLGLRLIYFSYDVKMKEKGDIPEGYSVSREKKERFSLILESASTNQTSMYLCASRLVTSSYEQYFGPGTRLTVT.

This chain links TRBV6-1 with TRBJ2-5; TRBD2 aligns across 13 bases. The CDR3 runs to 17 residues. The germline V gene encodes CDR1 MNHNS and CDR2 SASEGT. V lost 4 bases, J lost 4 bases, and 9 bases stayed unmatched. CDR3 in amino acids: CASSALTSGGVGETQYF. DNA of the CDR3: TGTGCCAGCAGTGCCCTTACTAGCGGGGGGGTCGGAGAGACCCAGTACTTC.

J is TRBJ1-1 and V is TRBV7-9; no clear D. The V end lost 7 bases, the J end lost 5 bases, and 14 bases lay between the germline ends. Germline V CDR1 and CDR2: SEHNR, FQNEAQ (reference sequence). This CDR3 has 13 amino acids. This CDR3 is CASNRARETEAFF. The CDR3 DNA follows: TGTGCCAGCAACCGAGCCCGGGAGACTGAAGCTTTCTTT.

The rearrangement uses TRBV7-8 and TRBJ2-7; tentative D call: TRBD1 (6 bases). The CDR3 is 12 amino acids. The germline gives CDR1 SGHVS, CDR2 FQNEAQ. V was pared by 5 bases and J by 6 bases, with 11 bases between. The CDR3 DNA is TGTGCCAGCAGCCCCCGGGACACCGAGCAGTACTTC. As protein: CASSPRDTEQYF. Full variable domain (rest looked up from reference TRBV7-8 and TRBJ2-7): GAGVSQSPRYKVAKRGQDVALRCDPISGHVSLFWYQQALGQGPEFLTYFQNEAQLDKSGLPSDRFFAERPEGSVSTLKIQRTQQEDSAVYLCASSPRDTEQYFGPGTRLTVT.